The 11 T cell receptor beta chains given below trace back to one sample, sequenced in a study of T cell responses to AZD1222 COVID-19 vaccine. This table comes from immunoSEQ multiplex PCR, and its TCRdb copy is limited to in-frame clones, with some not included. This sample carries roughly 130,000 clones, less than 95% of them seen once, and the ten largest clones take roughly 7.5%. The source material was peripheral blood, sampled 28 days after the second dose of the MenACWY control vaccine. Source of these receptors: an adult who received the MenACWY meningococcal vaccine as a control.

J is TRBJ1-3 and V is TRBV27; D is possibly TRBD1 (5 bases). The length of the CDR3 is 19 residues. V was pared by 0 bases and J by 2 bases, with 20 bases between. Per germline, CDR1 MNHEY and CDR2 SMNVEV (reference sequence). CDR3 in amino acids: CASSLSPTPWTRAGNTIYF. DNA for the CDR3: TGTGCCAGCAGTTTATCGCCAACCCCTTGGACAAGAGCTGGAAACACCATATATTTT.

This chain uses TRBV5-1 with TRBJ1-1, with D unclear. The CDR3 has 14 residues. Germline lookup yields CDR1 SGHRS and CDR2 YFSETQ. V was shortened by 1 base and J by 1 base, with 8 bases between the two germline ends. CDR3 DNA sequence: TGCGCCAGCAGCTTGTCGGGGAGGAACACTGAAGCTTTCTTT. Residues: CASSLSGRNTEAFF.

The chain has TRBV6-5 and TRBJ1-5, with no clear D. From germline, CDR1 is MNHEY and CDR2 SVGAGI. V was trimmed by 10 bases and J by 2 bases, leaving 15 bases between them. This CDR3 contains 14 residues. The DNA of the CDR3 is TGTGCCACCTCTCCAACTTCGGGCAATCAGCCCCAGCATTTT. Amino acids: CATSPTSGNQPQHF.

The CDR3 sequence is CAWSADIFNQPQHF. DNA of the CDR3: TGTGCCTGGAGTGCGGACATTTTCAATCAGCCCCAGCATTTT. The rearrangement links TRBV30 to TRBJ1-5, with D maybe TRBD1 (5 bases). V lost 1 base, J lost 3 bases, and 10 bases lay in between. This CDR3 has 14 amino acids. CDR1 and CDR2 from the germline V gene are GTSNPN and SVGIG (reference sequence). The whole variable domain, remainder taken from reference TRBV30 and TRBJ1-5, is SQTIHQWPATLVQPVGSPLSLECTVEGTSNPNLYWYRQAAGRGLQLLFYSVGIGQISSEVPQNLSASRPQDRQFILSSKKLLLSDSGFYLCAWSADIFNQPQHFGDGTRLSIL.

The genes are TRBV6-5 and TRBJ2-7; D unresolved. The CDR3 totals 13 residues. Germline values: CDR1 MNHEY, CDR2 SVGAGI. Trimming took 6 bases from V and 2 from J, leaving 11 bases between them. CDR3 amino acids: CASSATWPYEQYF. The DNA for the CDR3 is TGTGCCAGCAGCGCTACTTGGCCCTACGAGCAGTACTTC.

The J gene is TRBJ2-3, the V gene TRBV5-1, with 8 positions matching TRBD1. From germline, CDR1 is SGHRS and CDR2 YFSETQ. After removal of 2 bases from V and 3 bases from J, the junction contained 2 bases not matched to a gene. This CDR3 has 14 amino acids. The DNA of the CDR3 is TGCGCCAGCAGCTTTGGACAGGGAACAGATACGCAGTATTTT. It codes for CASSFGQGTDTQYF.

The rearrangement uses TRBV28 and TRBJ1-5; no clear D gene. The CDR3 runs to 18 residues. From germline, CDR1 is MDHEN and CDR2 SYDVKM. Trimming pared 2 bases from V and 5 bases from J, leaving 22 bases between. CDR3 sequence reads: CASSLGVGLGSIDQPQHF. As DNA, the CDR3 is TGTGCCAGCAGTTTAGGGGTAGGATTGGGGAGTATCGATCAGCCCCAGCATTTT. The entire variable domain, with the rest obtained from reference TRBV28 and TRBJ1-5, is as follows: DVKVTQSSRYLVKRTGEKVFLECVQDMDHENMFWYRQDPGLGLRLIYFSYDVKMKEKGDIPEGYSVSREKKERFSLILESASTNQTSMYLCASSLGVGLGSIDQPQHFGDGTRLSIL.

The sample holds one count of this clone. The gene calls are TRBV6-2 or TRBV6-3 and TRBJ1-4; no definite D call. The CDR3 is 15 residues long. Germline V CDR1 and CDR2: MNHEY, SVGEGT. V lost 5 bases to trimming and J lost 3 bases, with 13 bases between them. CDR3: CASSPGRTSNEKLFF. CDR3 coding DNA: TGTGCCAGCAGTCCAGGACGGACTTCTAATGAAAAACTGTTTTTT.

This clone came up a few times. This chain uses TRBV7-2 with TRBJ2-1; TRBD2 agrees at 13 bases. The CDR3 covers 17 residues. Germline lookup yields CDR1 SGHTA and CDR2 FQGNSA. V shed 6 bases, J shed 3 bases, and the junction held 8 bases outside the gene matches. CDR3 sequence (DNA): TGTGCCAGCAGTTCCAGGACTAGCGGGGGACACTACAATGAGCAGTTCTTC. Translated, it gives CASSSRTSGGHYNEQFF.

The chain is built from TRBV5-6 and TRBJ2-2, with a possible D match to TRBD2 (6 bases). This CDR3 is built from 16 residues. Germline V gene data show CDR1 as SGHDT and CDR2 as YYEEEE. The ends were cut back, 2 bases at V and 0 bases at J, with 11 bases in the middle. The CDR3 DNA reads TGTGCCAGCAGCTTAGAGCGGGCGACGAACACCGGGGAGCTGTTTTTT. This codes for CASSLERATNTGELFF.

The V gene is TRBV27, the J gene TRBJ1-4, with 7 bases lining up with TRBD1. The V gene end was trimmed by 2 bases and the J gene end by 3 bases; junction bases not matched to a gene: 12. Per germline, CDR1 MNHEY and CDR2 SMNVEV (reference sequence). This CDR3 has 18 amino acids. In DNA form, the CDR3 reads TGTGCCAGCAGTTTAAGGGCAAATCTCAGGGGGGCTAATGAAAAACTGTTTTTT. This encodes CASSLRANLRGANEKLFF.